A single sample is the source of the 4 T cell receptor beta chains below, sequenced in a study of blood T cell repertoires in COVID-19. The repertoire was sequenced with immunoSEQ multiplex PCR; TCRdb's copy has only in-frame clones and lacks some. This table holds approximately 68,000 clones, around 86% found once. Material for sequencing was peripheral blood. These receptors came from a man between 50 and 59 years old with active COVID-19.

This clone occurred once. The V gene is TRBV28, the J gene TRBJ2-7, with 8 bases matching TRBD1. Losses at the gene ends were 1 base for V and 0 bases for J; bases not matched to a gene: 5. This CDR3 comprises 16 residues. Germline-derived CDR1 and CDR2 are MDHEN and SYDVKM. The CDR3 nucleotides read TGTGCCAGCAGTTTATTGGGCGGACAGGGCTCCTACGAGCAGTACTTC. Its protein is CASSLLGGQGSYEQYF.

This chain joins TRBV21-1 and TRBJ1-1. TRBV21-1 is assigned pseudogene status. The CDR3 covers 15 residues. In DNA form, the CDR3 reads TGTGCCAGCAGCAAAGACGGCGGCTCGGTGACTGAAGCTTTCTTT. This encodes CASSKDGGSVTEAFF.

The V gene is TRBV10-3, the J gene TRBJ2-2, with TRBD1 matching 9 bases. This CDR3 comprises 15 residues. Trimming at V came to 5 bases and at J to 2 bases, leaving 3 bases not matched to a gene. Looked up from germline, CDR1 is ENHRY and CDR2 is SYGVKD. The CDR3 loop reads CAISNRGPNTGELFF. As DNA, the CDR3 is TGTGCCATCAGTAACAGGGGGCCTAACACCGGGGAGCTGTTTTTT.

V gene TRBV4-2 combines with J gene TRBJ1-2; tentative D call: TRBD1 (6 bases). The CDR3 has 16 residues. The ends were cut back, 2 bases at V and 6 bases at J, with 19 bases in the middle. In germline, CDR1 is LGHNA, CDR2 YNFKEQ. The CDR3 protein is CASSQLHTGGQDGYTF. The CDR3 bases are TGTGCCAGCAGCCAACTTCACACGGGGGGGCAGGATGGCTACACCTTC.